The 27 T cell receptor delta chains in this list originate from one sample, sequenced in a study of gamma-delta chains in newborns, infants, children. TCRdb ran CATT on the reads. The sample contains some 12,000 delta-chain clones, around 8.8% of which appear only once. Sequencing input: blood. These TCRs come from a child who was a newborn, infant or young child, either healthy, febrile or measles-vaccinated (not recorded which).

The chain uses TRDV2 and TRDJ1; 13 bases align to TRDD3. No J gene is reported in TCRdb; it was inferred here by comparing the DNA with germline. Trimming at V came to 3 bases and at J to 0 bases, leaving 12 bases not matched to a gene. This CDR3 region has 19 residues. Germline loops: CDR1 GEAIGNYY, CDR2 EKD. CDR3 nucleotide sequence: TGTGCCTGTGACCCGATTACTGGGGGATACGCGGGACACACCGATAAACTCATCTTT. This codes for CACDPITGGYAGHTDKLIF.

This clone occurred a few times. The rearrangement joins TRDV2 to TRDJ3; 9 nucleotides line up with TRDD3. Germline values: CDR1 GEAIGNYY, CDR2 EKD. The CDR3 is 19 amino acids. V was pared by 3 bases and J by 0 bases, with 8 bases of the junction left unmatched. CDR3 sequence reads: CACDSSYWGSSWDTRQMFF. The CDR3 DNA is TGTGCCTGTGACTCGTCGTACTGGGGGAGCTCCTGGGACACCCGACAGATGTTTTTC.

The chain has TRDV2 and TRDJ1; 7 bases align to TRDD3. V shed 0 bases, J shed 4 bases, and the junction held 16 bases outside the gene matches. The germline gives CDR1 GEAIGNYY, CDR2 EKD. CDR3 length: 18 residues. The CDR3: CACDTVSALGTLIDKLIF. In DNA, the CDR3 is TGTGCCTGTGACACCGTATCCGCACTGGGGACCCTCATCGATAAACTCATCTTT.

This chain links TRDV2 with TRDJ1, with 11 bases fitting TRDD3. The J gene was missing in TCRdb and was found by matching the end of the DNA to germline. The trim removed 0 bases at V and 3 bases at J, leaving 11 bases unmatched. The CDR3 is 18 residues long. The germline CDR1 and CDR2 sequences are GEAIGNYY and EKD. The DNA of the CDR3 is TGTGCCTGTGACACCGTAGATGGGGGATACGCTGGGTCCGATAAACTCATCTTT. It yields the protein CACDTVDGGYAGSDKLIF.

This clone was seen a few times. CDR3 amino acids: CACDSWGILADKLIF. In nucleotides, the CDR3 is TGTGCCTGTGACTCCTGGGGGATCTTGGCCGATAAACTCATCTTT. The J gene is TRDJ1, the V gene TRDV2; 9 nucleotides line up with TRDD3. The CDR3 spans 15 residues. Trimming at V came to 3 bases and at J to 3 bases, leaving 7 bases not matched to a gene. Germline CDR1 and CDR2: GEAIGNYY and EKD.

Concerning this clone: Different DNA sequences within this sample yield the same CDR3. This chain uses TRDV2 with TRDJ3; 10 nucleotides agree with TRDD3. J lost 0 bases, V lost 1 base, and 5 bases had no gene match. The CDR3 spans 19 residues. The germline gives CDR1 GEAIGNYY, CDR2 EKD. The CDR3 spells CACDTLLGDNSWDTRQMFF. CDR3 DNA sequence: TGTGCCTGTGACACGTTGCTGGGGGATAACTCCTGGGACACCCGACAGATGTTTTTC.

In the case of this clone: The same CDR3 also results from other DNA sequences found in this sample. The chain uses TRDV2 and TRDJ1; 7 nucleotides align to TRDD3. V lost 3 bases, J lost 5 bases, and 8 bases stayed unmatched. This CDR3 is 14 amino acids long. Germline V lookup: CDR1 GEAIGNYY, CDR2 EKD. The CDR3 DNA sequence: TGTGCCTGTGACTCCGTACTGGGGAGGGATAAACTCATCTTT. Encoded protein: CACDSVLGRDKLIF.

The J gene is TRDJ1; the V gene was not called; the D call of TRDD3 is as the table states it, not checked on the DNA. This CDR3 is 18 amino acids long. CDR3 residues: CACDTVVLGAWRTDKLIF. The CDR3 nucleotides are TGTGCCTGTGACACAGTGGTACTGGGGGCCTGGCGGACCGATAAACTCATCTTT.

The gene calls are TRAV29/DV5 and TRDJ1; tentatively, D is TRDD3 (6 bases). TCRdb leaves out the J gene; it was filled in here by matching the DNA to germline. V lost 0 bases, J lost 9 bases, and 12 bases lay in between. The CDR3 sequence is 12 residues long. Germline lookup yields CDR1 NSMFDY and CDR2 ISSIKDK. The CDR3 is CAASAQWGELIF. The CDR3, as DNA: TGTGCAGCAAGCGCGCAGTGGGGGGAACTCATCTTT.

This chain joins TRDV2 and TRDJ1; TRDD3 matches at 12 bases. CDR1 is GEAIGNYY and CDR2 is EKD in the germline V gene. Trimming took 2 bases from V and 4 from J; bases not matched to a gene: 4. The CDR3 length is 15 residues. The CDR3 region has the DNA TGTGCCTGTGACATACTGGGGGATACCGTCGATAAACTCATCTTT. Its protein is CACDILGDTVDKLIF.

On this clone: The sample holds other DNA sequences that translate to the same CDR3. This chain links TRDV2 with TRDJ1; 13 nucleotides match TRDD3. Germline-derived CDR1 and CDR2 are GEAIGNYY and EKD. The junction had 4 bases not matched to a gene; V was cut back by 3 bases and J by 4 bases. The CDR3 spans 15 residues. Here the CDR3 reads CACDVLGDTGDKLIF. The CDR3 DNA reads as TGTGCCTGTGACGTACTGGGGGATACGGGCGATAAACTCATCTTT.

This clone has just a few counts. V gene TRDV2 combines with J gene TRDJ1, with 10 bases matching TRDD3. Germline lookup yields CDR1 GEAIGNYY and CDR2 EKD. V gave up 0 bases and J gave up 5 bases; unmatched junction bases: 2. This CDR3 is built from 14 residues. CDR3 loop: CACDTWGIQDKLIF. CDR3 DNA: TGTGCCTGTGACACCTGGGGGATACAGGATAAACTCATCTTT.

This chain uses TRDV2 with TRDJ1, with TRDD3 matching 9 bases. After removal of 3 bases from V and 1 base from J, the junction contained 5 bases not matched to a gene. Looked up from germline, CDR1 is GEAIGNYY and CDR2 is EKD. This CDR3 is built from 15 residues. DNA for the CDR3: TGTGCCTGTGACGGGCTGGGGGATTCCACCGATAAACTCATCTTT. Encoded protein: CACDGLGDSTDKLIF.

This rearrangement joins TRDV2 to TRDJ3, with 10 bases aligning to TRDD3. Germline V gene sequence: CDR1 GEAIGNYY, CDR2 EKD. This CDR3 is 20 amino acids long. The V segment lost 0 bases and the J segment 2 bases; nucleotides outside the gene matches: 9. The DNA for the CDR3 is TGTGCCTGTGACACCGCTACCGGGGGATACGCTGCCTGGGACACCCGACAGATGTTTTTC. Amino acids: CACDTATGGYAAWDTRQMFF.

In this sample, this clone turned up a few times. The sample has other DNA sequences that encode this CDR3 too. This chain uses TRDV2 with TRDJ1; 9 bases are a match to TRDD3. The CDR3 consists of 15 residues. V was pared by 3 bases and J by 0 bases, with 4 bases of the junction left unmatched. Germline CDR1 GEAIGNYY, CDR2 EKD. The CDR3 protein is CACDRLGEHTDKLIF. Here the CDR3 DNA reads TGTGCCTGTGACCGACTGGGGGAGCACACCGATAAACTCATCTTT.

This clone was observed a handful of times. Other DNA sequences in this specimen translate into the identical CDR3. The rearrangement joins TRDV2 to TRDJ3; D is unclear. Germline assignment: CDR1 GEAIGNYY and CDR2 EKD. The length of the CDR3 is 16 residues. Deletions cut 0 bases from V and 1 base from J, with 6 bases between. This chain's CDR3 is CACDTILSWDTRQMFF. CDR3 in DNA: TGTGCCTGTGACACCATACTGTCCTGGGACACCCGACAGATGTTTTTC.

This clone was seen only a few times. The V gene is TRDV2, the J gene TRDJ1; 9 nucleotides agree with TRDD3. The J segment lost 1 base and the V segment lost 0 bases, leaving 20 bases of the junction unmatched. This CDR3 contains 21 residues. In germline, CDR1 is GEAIGNYY, CDR2 EKD. DNA of the CDR3: TGTGCCTGTGACACCATCCCGGGCTCCGGTGGGGGGATACCCATCACCGATAAACTCATCTTT. Amino acids: CACDTIPGSGGGIPITDKLIF.

This clone was seen more than once but under ten times. The V gene is TRDV2, the J gene TRDJ2; 12 bases are shared with TRDD3. CDR3 length: 18 residues. With V trimmed by 4 bases and J by 0 bases, 8 bases remained unmatched. Per the germline V gene, CDR1 is GEAIGNYY and CDR2 is EKD. This chain's CDR3 is CACDGLGDTRALTAQLFF. The CDR3, as DNA: TGTGCCTGTGATGGCCTGGGGGATACGCGGGCTTTGACAGCACAACTCTTCTTT.

V and J are TRDV2 and TRDJ1, with 8 bases lining up with TRDD3. This CDR3 has 21 residues. V gave up 0 bases and J gave up 4 bases; unmatched junction bases: 24. CDR1 is GEAIGNYY and CDR2 is EKD in the germline V gene. The CDR3 is CACDTVQLLGGSSSPSDKLIF. CDR3 DNA sequence: TGTGCCTGTGACACCGTGCAACTACTGGGGGGCTCTTCCTCTCCCAGCGATAAACTCATCTTT.

This clone occurred a few times. The chain couples TRDV2 to TRDJ1; TRDD3 agrees at 10 bases. The V segment lost 0 bases and the J segment 0 bases; nucleotides outside the gene matches: 12. From germline, CDR1 is GEAIGNYY and CDR2 EKD. This CDR3 comprises 19 residues. The CDR3 DNA follows: TGTGCCTGTGACACCGCGTTTCTGGGGGATAGACGCTACACCGATAAACTCATCTTT. Translating it yields CACDTAFLGDRRYTDKLIF.

This clone was observed a single time. Since a much larger clone is just one base distant, this may be a read error. V usage is TRDV2 and J usage is TRDJ1; D is uncertain. Here the J gene came from matching the DNA to germline, since TCRdb omits it. The germline CDR1 and CDR2 sequences are GEAIGNYY and EKD. Trimming took off 3 bases at V and 0 bases at J, with 16 bases between the two ends. This CDR3 is built from 16 residues. CDR3 region: CACDALTKGYTDKLIF. DNA of the CDR3: TGTGCCTGTGACGCCCTTACGAAGGGCTACACCGATAAACTCATCTTT.

This rearrangement joins TRDV2 to TRDJ1, with 8 bases lining up with TRDD3. Per the germline V gene, CDR1 is GEAIGNYY and CDR2 is EKD. The V gene end was trimmed by 2 bases and the J gene end by 0 bases; junction bases not matched to a gene: 7. This CDR3 is built from 16 residues. The CDR3 DNA follows: TGTGCCTGTGACAACCTGGGGGACAAGTACACCGATAAACTCATCTTT. It is translated as CACDNLGDKYTDKLIF.

Worth noting for this clone: Additional DNA sequences in this sample encode the identical CDR3. The chain carries TRDV2 and TRDJ1, with D unresolved. This CDR3 spans 13 amino acids. Germline CDR1 is GEAIGNYY and CDR2 is EKD. The V end lost 3 bases, the J end lost 2 bases, and 9 bases lay between the germline ends. In DNA form, the CDR3 reads TGTGCCTGTGACCCACTTCTTACCGATAAACTCATCTTT. Protein product: CACDPLLTDKLIF.

For the J gene the call is TRDJ1; the V gene lacks a call; the table's D call, TRDD3, was not checked against the DNA. The CDR3 is made up of 17 amino acids. The CDR3: CACDAIILGAHTDKLIF. The CDR3, as DNA: TGTGCCTGTGACGCGATTATACTGGGGGCCCACACCGATAAACTCATCTTT.

This clone was picked up a small number of times. A far larger clone is off by one base, so a read error is likely. This sequence joins TRDV2 and TRDJ1; 9 bases map to TRDD3. This CDR3 has 14 amino acids. Unmatched junction bases numbered 4, after V lost 2 bases and J lost 4 bases. CDR1 GEAIGNYY and CDR2 EKD come from the germline V gene. The CDR3 here is CACDILGDIDKLIF. Written as DNA, the CDR3 is TGTGCCTGTGACATACTGGGGGACATCGATAAACTCATCTTT.

By proportion, this clone is medium-sized. In the same sample, other DNA sequences code for this CDR3. J is TRDJ1 and V is TRDV2; no clear D gene. This CDR3 is built from 13 residues. CDR1 and CDR2 (germline): GEAIGNYY, EKD. Trimming removed 3 bases from V and 2 bases from J, with 9 bases in between. CDR3 DNA sequence: TGTGCCTGTGACCCCTTAGGGACCGATAAACTCATCTTT. Translation gives CACDPLGTDKLIF.

This clone has a handful of counts. This may be a read error, as it is one base from a much larger clone. The V call is TRDV2, the J call TRDJ1; 7 bases map to TRDD3. The CDR3 is 14 amino acids. Germline CDR1 and CDR2: GEAIGNYY and EKD. The trim removed 0 bases at V and 2 bases at J, leaving 2 bases unmatched. DNA for the CDR3: TGTGCCTGTGACACCGTGGGGGAAACCGATAAACTCATCTTT. Protein: CACDTVGETDKLIF.